This T cell receptor (beta chain) derives from a study of OX40 agonist ivuxolimab in advanced cancers. Sequencing used immunoSEQ multiplex PCR; TCRdb keeps in-frame clones, though not all of them. The sample consists of 35,000 to 55,000 clones, about 88% of them appearing once. Trimming took 2 bases from V and 4 from J, leaving 19 bases between them. Germline V CDR1 and CDR2: MNHNS, SASEGT. The CDR3 runs 17 residues. Comments on this clone: The antigen remains undetermined.

Study observations and caveats: Among expanded peripheral T cells, antigen specificity went undetermined.

The chain is built from TRBV6-1 and TRBJ2-3; a weak D match, TRBD2 (7 bases). The sequence was obtained from an adult with an advanced solid tumor such as melanoma, head and neck, liver or kidney cancer. This specimen was CD4+ or CD8+ T cells sorted from blood, taken in a trial of the OX40 agonist ivuxolimab. CDR3 sequence (DNA): TGTGCCAGCAGTGAATTATGGGGGGGCGGGAGCTCAGATACGCAGTATTTT. This translates into CASSELWGGGSSDTQYF.